This entry lists 16 T cell receptor beta chains sequenced from one sample in a study of T-cell reconstitution after alpha-beta-depleted transplantation in children (dated by TCRdb to 2016 to 2017). Receptor amplification or capture employed PCR. Sequenced on an Illumina HiSeq 2500. Molecular barcoding was employed in the preparation of TCR libraries, with unique molecular identifiers being used to normalize TCRbeta repertoire quantification. TCRdb reprocessing: public reads trimmed at Q25 with fastp, clones called with MiXCR, in-frame beta chains kept. Rows are unified per CDR3 protein, each entry keeping the most common DNA and genes. Across this sample there are a few hundred thousand distinct CDR3 sequences, with about 18% seen only once. 3.3% of the sample rests with the top ten. The starting material was PBMCs from the stem cell graft donor, obtained from the stem cell graft. All receptors derive from a human donor who donated a stem cell graft to a child with acute lymphoblastic leukemia.

The chain joins TRBV7-3 to TRBJ2-7; TRBD2 matches 13 bases. CDR1 SGHTA and CDR2 FQGTGA come from the germline V gene. The CDR3 extends over 15 amino acids. The J segment lost 4 bases and the V segment lost 5 bases, leaving 5 bases of the junction unmatched. The CDR3 region is CASSPGTSGKYEQYF. The DNA of the CDR3 is TGTGCCAGCAGCCCCGGGACTAGCGGGAAGTACGAGCAGTACTTC. Supplemented by reference TRBV7-3 and TRBJ2-7, the full variable domain reads GAGVSQTPSNKVTEKGKYVELRCDPISGHTALYWYRQSLGQGPEFLIYFQGTGAADDSGLPNDRFFAVRPEGSVSTLKIQRTERGDSAVYLCASSPGTSGKYEQYFGPGTRLTVT.

J is TRBJ1-2 and V is TRBV6-6; 8 bases line up with TRBD1. The V segment lost 6 bases and the J segment 7 bases; nucleotides outside the gene matches: 7. The CDR3 contains 13 residues. Germline V lookup: CDR1 MNHNY, CDR2 SVGAGI (reference sequence). The CDR3 is CASSPDRVSGYTF. CDR3 sequence (DNA): TGTGCCAGCAGCCCGGACAGGGTCAGTGGCTACACCTTC.

This clonotype has more than one count but fewer than ten. This chain links TRBV29-1 with TRBJ2-3; D not resolved. CDR3 size: 13 residues. Looked up from germline, CDR1 is SQVTM and CDR2 is ANQGSEA. V dropped 3 bases and J dropped 2 bases, with 9 bases sitting between them. The CDR3: CSVEPAHTDTQYF. The CDR3 DNA sequence: TGCAGCGTTGAGCCTGCGCACACAGATACGCAGTATTTT.

The rearrangement uses TRBV10-1 and TRBJ1-5; D unclear. The V gene lost 5 bases and the J gene lost 5 bases, with 10 bases spanning the gap. The CDR3 is made up of 13 amino acids. Germline CDR1 reads WNHNN; CDR2 reads SYGVQD (reference sequence). The CDR3 region is CASSPMADQPQHF. CDR3 in DNA: TGCGCCAGCAGTCCGATGGCAGATCAGCCCCAGCATTTT.

This clonotype was seen more than once but under ten times. V is TRBV12-3 or TRBV12-4 and J is TRBJ2-1; D ambiguous. The CDR3 consists of 17 residues. Trimming removed 5 bases at V and 0 bases at J, with 17 bases between. The CDR3 region has the DNA TGTGCCAGCAGTCCTTTCGGAGCGCTGAGCTCCTACAATGAGCAGTTCTTC. This sequence encodes CASSPFGALSSYNEQFF.

In its sample, this clonotype was seen a few times. V usage is TRBV9 and J usage is TRBJ1-6; D is unclear. This CDR3 is 13 amino acids long. Trimming removed 0 bases at V and 8 bases at J, with 6 bases between. The germline V gene has CDR1 SGDLS and CDR2 YYNGEE. DNA of the CDR3: TGTGCCAGCAGCGTAGAGGTCGATTCACCCCTCCACTTT. Translating it yields CASSVEVDSPLHF.

The rearrangement links TRBV5-1 to TRBJ2-5; D tentatively fits TRBD1 or TRBD2 (5 bases each). Trimming shortened V by 4 bases and J by 2 bases, and 12 bases separated the two germline ends. This CDR3 has 14 amino acids. Germline V gene sequence: CDR1 SGHRS, CDR2 YFSETQ. The CDR3 nucleotides read TGCGCCAGCAGCCTGGACTGGGGGCAAGAGACCCAGTACTTC. Its translation is CASSLDWGQETQYF.

This clonotype appeared a few times. The chain employs TRBV27 and TRBJ2-7, with D possibly matching TRBD1 (5 bases). Looked up from germline, CDR1 is MNHEY and CDR2 is SMNVEV (reference sequence). The V and J ends lost 3 bases and 1 base respectively, with 16 bases between them. The CDR3 is 16 amino acids. CDR3 sequence (DNA): TGTGCCAGCAGTTTCTTTCCTGGGGCGTCTTCCTACGAGCAGTACTTC. Translation gives CASSFFPGASSYEQYF.

This clonotype has more than one count but fewer than ten. The chain couples TRBV7-8 to TRBJ2-7, with TRBD2 identical over 11 bases. V lost 4 bases, J lost 4 bases, and 12 bases stayed unmatched. The CDR3 contains 17 residues. Per germline, CDR1 SGHVS and CDR2 FQNEAQ. Written as DNA, the CDR3 is TGTGCCAGCAGCTACGGTAGCGGGAGGGCCAACGGGTACGAGCAGTACTTC. It codes for CASSYGSGRANGYEQYF.

This clonotype was observed a few times. The V gene is TRBV29-1, the J gene TRBJ2-7; D might be TRBD1 (6 bases). The CDR3 consists of 13 residues. V lost 3 bases to trimming and J lost 4 bases, with 13 bases between them. Looked up from germline, CDR1 is SQVTM and CDR2 is ANQGSEA. CDR3 nucleotides: TGCAGCGTTGAGGACAGCCTGCAGTACGAGCAGTACTTC. Its translation is CSVEDSLQYEQYF.

This clonotype was counted between two and nine times. CDR3 sequence (DNA): TGTGCCACCAGCCCCCGGACGGTCTCCTACGAGCAGTACTTC. Its translation: CATSPRTVSYEQYF. The chain joins TRBV15 to TRBJ2-7; no reliable D call. Per the germline V gene, CDR1 is LNHNV and CDR2 is YYDKDF (reference sequence). V shed 5 bases and J shed 0 bases, with 11 bases lying between them. The CDR3 consists of 14 residues.

J is TRBJ2-1 and V is TRBV20-1; the match to TRBD2 covers 14 bases. The CDR3 is made up of 14 amino acids. Germline V gene lookup returns CDR1 DFQATT and CDR2 SNEGSKA (reference sequence). Trimming cost V 5 bases and J 10 bases; bases outside gene matches: 7. CDR3 sequence reads: CSAWTSGRKNEQFF. CDR3 nucleotide sequence: TGCAGTGCTTGGACTAGCGGGAGGAAAAACGAGCAGTTCTTC.

This clonotype occurred a few times. The chain employs TRBV18 and TRBJ2-3, with TRBD2 matching over 10 bases. Trimming took 1 base from V and 6 from J; bases not matched to a gene: 13. Germline-derived CDR1 and CDR2 are KGHSH and LQKENI. The CDR3 has 18 residues. CDR3 nucleotide sequence: TGTGCCAGCTCACCACGGGTCCCTAGCGGGAGTTGGTCGGATACGCAGTATTTT. Amino acids: CASSPRVPSGSWSDTQYF.

This clonotype came up a few times. This chain's CDR3 is CASSVEQGTWGYTF. The CDR3 DNA sequence: TGTGCCAGCAGCGTAGAGCAGGGGACGTGGGGCTACACCTTC. This rearrangement joins TRBV9 to TRBJ1-2; D may be TRBD1 (6 bases). The CDR3 has 14 residues. The V and J ends lost 0 bases and 8 bases respectively, with 14 bases between them. The germline V gene encodes CDR1 SGDLS and CDR2 YYNGEE.

This clonotype has a handful of counts. An end of the junction differs from the germline gene, which may be a read error. The genes are TRBV29-1 and TRBJ2-2; unclear D gene. In germline, CDR1 is SQVTM, CDR2 ANQGSEA. CDR3 size: 12 residues. CDR3 loop: CSVSPNTRELFF. The CDR3, as DNA: TGCAGCGTCTCACCGAACACCAGGGAGCTGTTTTTT.

This clonotype was observed a handful of times. This sequence joins TRBV12-3 or TRBV12-4 and TRBJ2-7; perhaps TRBD2 as D (6 bases). The CDR3 is 14 residues long. The V end was cut by 4 bases, the J end by 2 bases, with 12 bases between. CDR3 amino acids: CASSSRLDPYEQYF. The CDR3 DNA reads TGTGCCAGCAGTTCCCGACTAGATCCCTACGAGCAGTACTTC.